These 23 T cell receptor beta chains were all obtained from the same sample, sequenced in a study of cytomegalovirus exposure and HLA in healthy donors. The PCR employed 60 Vbeta primers together with 13 Jbeta primers. The data were produced by immunoSEQ multiplex PCR, yet TCRdb's version contains in-frame clones alone and is incomplete. Found here are 150,000 to 200,000 clones, 75% to 90% of them singletons; the top ten hold approximately 8.5%. The sequencing sample was made of PBMCs. These receptors all stem from a man aged 18 to 30 in good health and CMV-seropositive.

The chain recombines TRBV5-1 with TRBJ2-5; 11 bases agree with TRBD1. Judging by the DNA end, TRBJ2-7 fits better; the J call may be wrong. The CDR3 consists of 14 residues. From germline, CDR1 is SGHRS and CDR2 YFSETQ. The CDR3 coding sequence is TGCGCCAGCAGCCCCGGGACAGGGGGCTACGAGCAGTACTTC. It encodes CASSPGTGGYEQYF.

The chain links TRBV7-4 to TRBJ2-7, with 12 bases fitting TRBD2. Germline CDR1 reads SGHVT; CDR2 reads SQSDAQ. The CDR3 sequence is 15 residues long. V was clipped by 6 bases and J by 6 bases; unmatched bases: 9. CDR3 nucleotides: TGTGCCAGCAGTCGAGGGACTAGCGGGCTTCTCGAGCAGTACTTC. The encoded protein is CASSRGTSGLLEQYF.

This clone occurred a few times. The chain is built from TRBV4-3 and TRBJ2-7, with 9 nucleotides matching TRBD1. This CDR3 is 17 amino acids long. The germline V gene has CDR1 LGHNA and CDR2 YSLEER. Trimming at V came to 1 base and at J to 7 bases, leaving 14 bases not matched to a gene. CDR3 residues: CASSQVGADRGYGEQYF. The CDR3 region has the DNA TGCGCCAGCAGCCAAGTGGGGGCGGACAGGGGCTACGGGGAGCAGTACTTC.

This chain joins TRBV29-1 and TRBJ1-3; D might be TRBD1 (5 bases). The V end was cut by 4 bases, the J end by 2 bases, with 9 bases between. The CDR3 is 13 amino acids. Germline V gives CDR1 SQVTM, CDR2 ANQGSEA. The DNA for the CDR3 is TGCAGCGTTGTCCAGGGAACTGGAAACACCATATATTTT. Amino acids: CSVVQGTGNTIYF.

The chain links TRBV6-1 to TRBJ1-2, with D unclear. CDR3 size: 12 residues. Germline V gene sequence: CDR1 MNHNS, CDR2 SASEGT. The ends were cut back, 4 bases at V and 8 bases at J, with 11 bases in the middle. The CDR3 sequence: CASSVPRRGYTF. The CDR3 nucleotides read TGTGCCAGCAGTGTTCCCAGGAGGGGCTACACCTTC.

The rearrangement uses TRBV2 and TRBJ2-5; 9 bases agree with TRBD2. The V segment lost 5 bases and the J segment 5 bases; nucleotides outside the gene matches: 3. CDR3 length: 13 amino acids. In germline, CDR1 is SNHLY, CDR2 FYNNEI. The CDR3 is CASSSGGSETQYF. The CDR3 nucleotides read TGTGCCAGCAGTAGCGGGGGGAGCGAGACCCAGTACTTC.

The chain links TRBV30 to TRBJ2-7; 12 positions match TRBD1. V trimming: 5 bases; J trimming: 3 bases; junction bases outside the gene matches: 5. The CDR3 length is 14 residues. CDR1 is GTSNPN, CDR2 SVGIG, per germline (reference sequence). The CDR3 DNA follows: TGTGCCTGGGGGACAGGGGGCATAGGCTACGAGCAGTACTTC. Residues: CAWGTGGIGYEQYF.

The chain combines TRBV19 with TRBJ2-6; TRBD1 matches at 8 bases. The CDR3 contains 15 residues. V shed 3 bases and J 6 bases; nucleotides not matched to a gene: 4. Per the germline V gene, CDR1 is LNHDA and CDR2 is SQIVND (reference sequence). The CDR3 DNA is TGTGCCAGTAGTATGAGGACAGGGATGGCCAACGTCCTGACTTTC. It codes for CASSMRTGMANVLTF.

This chain links TRBV9 with TRBJ2-3, with TRBD2 as a possible D gene (7 bases). V gave up 0 bases and J gave up 3 bases, with 20 bases separating them. The CDR3 is made up of 18 amino acids. Germline assignment: CDR1 SGDLS and CDR2 YYNGEE. CDR3 DNA sequence: TGTGCCAGCAGCGTAGGTTCGGGGGGCCCTCCTCGGACAGATACGCAGTATTTT. Translation: CASSVGSGGPPRTDTQYF.

This chain connects TRBV19 to TRBJ1-1; D gene ambiguous. The CDR3 spans 11 residues. V was cut by 6 bases and J by 5 bases, with 7 bases left in between. Germline V lookup: CDR1 LNHDA, CDR2 SQIVND (reference sequence). CDR3 in DNA: TGTGCCAGTAGGGCCGAAACTGAAGCTTTCTTT. It specifies CASRAETEAFF.

The rearrangement joins TRBV7-2 to TRBJ2-1; TRBD1 matches at 8 bases. From germline, CDR1 is SGHTA and CDR2 FQGNSA. J was trimmed by 5 bases and V by 11 bases; bases with no gene match: 11. CDR3 length: 14 amino acids. CDR3 sequence: CASLRDRLDNEQFF. The CDR3 bases are TGTGCCTCCCTCCGGGACAGGCTAGACAATGAGCAGTTCTTC.

This chain connects TRBV5-5 to TRBJ2-2; D may be TRBD2 (6 bases). The CDR3 consists of 16 residues. Germline V gives CDR1 SGHKS, CDR2 YYEKEE (reference sequence). V was cut by 0 bases and J by 4 bases, with 13 bases left in between. The CDR3 DNA follows: TGTGCCAGCAGCTTGGGGGCTTTGGGGGGCACCGGGGAGCTGTTTTTT. Its protein is CASSLGALGGTGELFF.

This chain links TRBV7-9 with TRBJ2-7; the match to TRBD1 covers 10 bases. V shed 4 bases, J shed 6 bases, and the junction held 12 bases outside the gene matches. The CDR3 extends over 16 amino acids. CDR1 and CDR2 (germline): SEHNR, FQNEAQ (reference sequence). This chain's CDR3 is CASSSQVRDRGGEQYF. The CDR3 bases are TGTGCCAGCAGCTCCCAGGTCCGGGACAGGGGTGGCGAGCAGTACTTC.

The V call is TRBV6-6, the J call TRBJ1-1; D is unresolved. CDR3 size: 13 residues. Per the germline V gene, CDR1 is MNHNY and CDR2 is SVGAGI (reference sequence). Trimming removed 0 bases at V and 5 bases at J, with 7 bases between. CDR3 bases: TGTGCCAGCAGTTACTCCTGGGCTACTGAAGCTTTCTTT. It is translated as CASSYSWATEAFF.

The chain has TRBV5-1 and TRBJ1-2; the D is unclear. Deletions cut 4 bases from V and 0 bases from J, with 13 bases between. The germline gives CDR1 SGHRS, CDR2 YFSETQ. The CDR3 spans 15 residues. CDR3 sequence reads: CASSLSDGANYGYTF. The CDR3 coding sequence is TGCGCCAGCAGCCTAAGTGATGGAGCTAACTATGGCTACACCTTC.

The sample holds one count of this clone. The CDR3 bases are TGTGCCAGCAGCGGACATATGGGCAAAAACATTCAGTACTTC. It specifies CASSGHMGKNIQYF. This chain links TRBV6-5 with TRBJ2-4; D is perhaps TRBD1 (5 bases). Per the germline V gene, CDR1 is MNHEY and CDR2 is SVGAGI. This CDR3 is 14 amino acids long. Between the trimmed V and J ends, which lost 6 bases and 3 bases, there was a span of 12 bases.

V and J are TRBV7-9 and TRBJ2-2, with 7 bases fitting TRBD1. After removal of 5 bases from V and 1 base from J, the junction contained 4 bases not matched to a gene. Germline loops: CDR1 SEHNR, CDR2 FQNEAQ (reference sequence). The CDR3 covers 15 residues. The CDR3 sequence: CASSRWTGNTGELFF. The DNA for the CDR3 is TGTGCCAGCAGCCGCTGGACAGGGAACACCGGGGAGCTGTTTTTT. Full variable domain (rest looked up from reference TRBV7-9 and TRBJ2-2): DTGVSQNPRHKITKRGQNVTFRCDPISEHNRLYWYRQTLGQGPEFLTYFQNEAQLEKSRLLSDRFSAERPKGSFSTLEIQRTEQGDSAMYLCASSRWTGNTGELFFGEGSRLTVL.

This clone has a single count. The chain couples TRBV9 to TRBJ2-2; TRBD1 matches 8 bases. This CDR3 contains 13 residues. The J segment lost 1 base and the V segment lost 7 bases, leaving 0 bases of the junction unmatched. Germline CDR1 reads SGDLS; CDR2 reads YYNGEE. The CDR3 sequence: CASGTGNTGELFF. The CDR3 coding sequence is TGTGCCAGCGGGACAGGGAACACCGGGGAGCTGTTTTTT. Full variable domain (outside the CDR3, taken from reference TRBV9 and TRBJ2-2): DSGVTQTPKHLITATGQRVTLRCSPRSGDLSVYWYQQSLDQGLQFLIQYYNGEERAKGNILERFSAQQFPDLHSELNLSSLELGDSALYFCASGTGNTGELFFGEGSRLTVL.

The chain recombines TRBV27 with TRBJ2-5; D is unclear. CDR3 length: 14 amino acids. Germline loops: CDR1 MNHEY, CDR2 SMNVEV (reference sequence). Trimming pared 5 bases from V and 3 bases from J, leaving 13 bases between. This CDR3 reads CASSPRGWKETQYF. The CDR3 bases are TGTGCCAGCAGTCCGCGCGGATGGAAAGAGACCCAGTACTTC.

Only a few counts were recorded for this clone. The rearrangement links TRBV4-1 to TRBJ2-3; a weak D match, TRBD2 (5 bases). The CDR3 loop spans 15 amino acids. V gave up 4 bases and J gave up 0 bases, with 11 bases separating them. Germline CDR1 and CDR2: MGHRA and YSYEKL. CDR3 DNA sequence: TGCGCCAGCAGCCTAACCCTAGCTAGCACAGATACGCAGTATTTT. As protein: CASSLTLASTDTQYF.

As to this clone: The same CDR3 is also encoded by other DNA sequences in this sample. The chain is built from TRBV19 and TRBJ1-6; possibly TRBD1 for D (6 bases). There are 16 residues in the CDR3. V was pared by 1 base and J by 7 bases, with 14 bases between. CDR1 LNHDA and CDR2 SQIVND come from the germline V gene (reference sequence). The CDR3 loop is CASSIAGGRKNSPLHF. The DNA for the CDR3 is TGTGCCAGTAGTATAGCGGGGGGGCGAAAAAATTCACCCCTCCACTTT.

The chain is built from TRBV5-4 and TRBJ2-5; 11 bases agree with TRBD2. The CDR3 is 16 amino acids. V lost 2 bases to trimming and J lost 1 base; unmatched junction nucleotides: 4. CDR1 is SGHNT, CDR2 YYREEE, per germline (reference sequence). CDR3 protein: CASSLDLAGGQETQYF. As DNA, the CDR3 is TGTGCCAGCAGCTTAGATCTAGCGGGGGGCCAAGAGACCCAGTACTTC.

CDR3 sequence (DNA): TGTGCCAGCAGCGTAGGCCGGGGTGAAGAAAGGAACACTGAAGCTTTCTTT. This sequence encodes CASSVGRGEERNTEAFF. This chain joins TRBV9 and TRBJ1-1; D remains unclear. CDR3 length: 17 residues. Germline CDR1 reads SGDLS; CDR2 reads YYNGEE. Trimming stripped 0 bases from V and 1 base from J, with 16 bases between.